Only a few counts were recorded for the clone carrying this TCR beta chain. The antigen remains undetermined. TCRdb reprocessed the PCR reads via MiXCR and lists one record per CDR3 protein. The sample has over 85,000 distinct CDR3 sequences; around 20% are singletons. This entry comes from a study of molecular identifiers for immune sequencing clone quantification. Germline lookup yields CDR1 MDHEN and CDR2 SYDVKM. The CDR3 sequence is 15 residues long. Trimming stripped 1 base from V and 5 bases from J, with 14 bases between. Findings and caveats of the study: It was shown that clones above 20 RNA copies held over 97% of effector molecules, but under 1% in naive cells.

This receptor was taken from a human donor in good health. Some libraries in this study had Jurkat cell RNA spiked in. Input material: naive CD8+ T cells from blood, with Jurkat cell RNA spiked in. Sample subset: FACS-sorted CD8+CD4-CCR7+CD45RA+ naive T cells. The chain employs TRBV28 and TRBJ2-5; D is undetermined. The CDR3 is CASSLLAKTEETQYF. The CDR3 nucleotides are TGTGCCAGCAGTTTATTGGCCAAGACGGAGGAGACCCAGTACTTC.